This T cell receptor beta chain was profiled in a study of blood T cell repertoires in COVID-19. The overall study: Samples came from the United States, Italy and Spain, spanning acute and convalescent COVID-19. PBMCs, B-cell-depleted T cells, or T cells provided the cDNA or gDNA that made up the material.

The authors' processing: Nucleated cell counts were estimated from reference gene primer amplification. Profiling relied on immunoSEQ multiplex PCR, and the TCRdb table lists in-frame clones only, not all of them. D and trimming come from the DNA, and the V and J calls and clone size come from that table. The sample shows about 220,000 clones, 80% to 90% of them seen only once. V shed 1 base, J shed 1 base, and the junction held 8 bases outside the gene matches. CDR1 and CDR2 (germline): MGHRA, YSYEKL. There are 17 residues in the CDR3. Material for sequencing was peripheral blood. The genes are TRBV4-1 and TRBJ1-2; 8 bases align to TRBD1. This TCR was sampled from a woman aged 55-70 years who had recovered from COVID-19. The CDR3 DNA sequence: TGCGCCAGCAGCCAAGTTCAGGGGGCCCATTTTAACTATGGCTACACCTTC. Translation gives CASSQVQGAHFNYGYTF.